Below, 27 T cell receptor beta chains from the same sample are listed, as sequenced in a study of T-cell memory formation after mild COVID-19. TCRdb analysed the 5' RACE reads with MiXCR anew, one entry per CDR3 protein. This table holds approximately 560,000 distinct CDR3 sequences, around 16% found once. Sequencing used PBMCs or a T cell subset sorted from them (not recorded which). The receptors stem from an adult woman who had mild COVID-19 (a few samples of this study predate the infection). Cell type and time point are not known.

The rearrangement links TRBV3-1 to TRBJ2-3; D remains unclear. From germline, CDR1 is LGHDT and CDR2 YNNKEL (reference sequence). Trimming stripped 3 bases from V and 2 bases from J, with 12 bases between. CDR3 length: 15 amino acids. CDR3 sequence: CASSQSWTVTDTQYF. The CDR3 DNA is TGTGCCAGCAGCCAGTCATGGACCGTCACAGATACGCAGTATTTT.

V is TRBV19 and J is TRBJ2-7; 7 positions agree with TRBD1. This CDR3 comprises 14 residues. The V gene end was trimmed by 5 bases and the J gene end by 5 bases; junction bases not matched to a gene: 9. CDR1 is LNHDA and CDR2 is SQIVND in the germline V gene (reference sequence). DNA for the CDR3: TGTGCCAGTAGTCTTAGACAGGGCTGGAACGAGCAGTACTTC. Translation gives CASSLRQGWNEQYF.

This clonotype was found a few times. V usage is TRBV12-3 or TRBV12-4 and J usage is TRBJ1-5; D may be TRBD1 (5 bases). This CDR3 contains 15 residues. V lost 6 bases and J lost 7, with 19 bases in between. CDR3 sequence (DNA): TGTGCCAGCAGACCCGTCGGCAGGGAGGGACAGCCCCAGCATTTT. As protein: CASRPVGREGQPQHF.

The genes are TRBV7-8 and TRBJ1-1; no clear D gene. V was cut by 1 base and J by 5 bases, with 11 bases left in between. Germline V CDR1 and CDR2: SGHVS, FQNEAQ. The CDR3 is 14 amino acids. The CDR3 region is CASSLDQAGTEAFF. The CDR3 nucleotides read TGTGCCAGCAGCTTAGATCAGGCGGGTACTGAAGCTTTCTTT.

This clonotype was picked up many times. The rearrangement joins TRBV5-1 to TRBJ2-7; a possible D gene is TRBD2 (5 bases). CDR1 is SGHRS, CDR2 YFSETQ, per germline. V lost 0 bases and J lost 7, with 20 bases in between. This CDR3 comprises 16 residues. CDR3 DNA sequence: TGCGCCAGCAGCTTGGGTACCGGGCTACAAGCGGAGGAGCAGTACTTC. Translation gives CASSLGTGLQAEEQYF.

The DNA for the CDR3 is TGTGCCAGCAGCTCGAGCTACACCGGGGAGCTGTTTTTT. This gives the protein CASSSSYTGELFF. The chain joins TRBV5-4 to TRBJ2-2; D is unclear. Germline CDR1 reads SGHNT; CDR2 reads YYREEE (reference sequence). The CDR3 loop spans 13 amino acids. The ends were cut back, 3 bases at V and 3 bases at J, with 6 bases in the middle.

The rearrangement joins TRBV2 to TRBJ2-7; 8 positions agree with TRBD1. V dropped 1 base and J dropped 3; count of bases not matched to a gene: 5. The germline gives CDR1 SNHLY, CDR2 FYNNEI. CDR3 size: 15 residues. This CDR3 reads CASSEGDRGYYEQYF. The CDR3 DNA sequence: TGTGCCAGCAGTGAAGGCGACAGGGGCTACTACGAGCAGTACTTC.

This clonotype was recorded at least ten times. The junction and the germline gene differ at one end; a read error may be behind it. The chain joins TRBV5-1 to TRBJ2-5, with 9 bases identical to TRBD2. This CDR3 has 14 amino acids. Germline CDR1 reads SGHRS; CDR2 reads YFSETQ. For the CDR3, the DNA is TGTGCCAGCAGCTTGACTAGCGGTTCAGAGACCCAGTACTTC. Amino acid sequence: CASSLTSGSETQYF.

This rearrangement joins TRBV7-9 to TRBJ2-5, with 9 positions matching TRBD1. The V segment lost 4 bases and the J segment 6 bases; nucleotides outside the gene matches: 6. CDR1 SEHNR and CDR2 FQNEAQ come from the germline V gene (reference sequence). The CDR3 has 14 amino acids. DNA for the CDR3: TGTGCCAGCAGCTCGACAGGGGGTGAGAAGACCCAGTACTTC. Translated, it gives CASSSTGGEKTQYF.

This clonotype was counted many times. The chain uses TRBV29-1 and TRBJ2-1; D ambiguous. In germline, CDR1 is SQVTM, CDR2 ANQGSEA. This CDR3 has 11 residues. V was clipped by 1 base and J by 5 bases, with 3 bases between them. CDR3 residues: CSVEVNNEQFF. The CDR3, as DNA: TGCAGCGTTGAAGTTAACAATGAGCAGTTCTTC.

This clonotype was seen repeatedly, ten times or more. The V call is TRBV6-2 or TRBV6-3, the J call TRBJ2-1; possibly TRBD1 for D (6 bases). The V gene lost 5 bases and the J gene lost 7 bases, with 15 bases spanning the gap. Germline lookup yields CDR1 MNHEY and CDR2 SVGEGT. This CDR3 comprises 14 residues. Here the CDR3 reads CASSAGELLNEQFF. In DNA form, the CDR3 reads TGTGCCAGCAGTGCAGGGGAACTTCTTAATGAGCAGTTCTTC.

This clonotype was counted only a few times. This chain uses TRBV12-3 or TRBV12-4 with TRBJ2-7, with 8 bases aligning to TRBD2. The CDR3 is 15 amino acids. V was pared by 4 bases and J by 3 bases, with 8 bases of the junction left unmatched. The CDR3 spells CASSSSAGVVYEQYF. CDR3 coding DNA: TGTGCCAGCAGTTCTTCAGCGGGAGTAGTCTACGAGCAGTACTTC.

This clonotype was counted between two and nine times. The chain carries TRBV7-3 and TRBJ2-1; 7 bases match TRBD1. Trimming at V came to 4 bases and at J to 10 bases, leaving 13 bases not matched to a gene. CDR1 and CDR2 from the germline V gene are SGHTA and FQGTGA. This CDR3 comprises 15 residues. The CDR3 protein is CASSYGQGQRGEQFF. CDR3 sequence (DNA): TGTGCCAGCAGCTACGGGCAGGGACAGAGGGGGGAGCAGTTCTTC.

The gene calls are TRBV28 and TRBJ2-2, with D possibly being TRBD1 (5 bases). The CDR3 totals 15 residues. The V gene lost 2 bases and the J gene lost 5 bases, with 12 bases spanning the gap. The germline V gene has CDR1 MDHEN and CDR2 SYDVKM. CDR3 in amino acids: CASSLNRKGTGELFF. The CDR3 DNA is TGTGCCAGCAGTTTAAACAGAAAGGGGACCGGGGAGCTGTTTTTT.

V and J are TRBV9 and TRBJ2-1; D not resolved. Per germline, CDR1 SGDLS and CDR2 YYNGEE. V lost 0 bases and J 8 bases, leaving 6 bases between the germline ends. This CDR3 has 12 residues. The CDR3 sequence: CASSVGHYEQFF. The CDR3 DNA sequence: TGTGCCAGCAGCGTAGGACATTATGAGCAGTTCTTC.

The DNA of the CDR3 is TGTGCCAGCAGCTTAGTCGCTAGCAGGAACAATGAGCAGTTCTTC. Residues: CASSLVASRNNEQFF. The V and J genes are TRBV7-2 and TRBJ2-1; D might be TRBD2 (5 bases). V shed 1 base and J shed 5 bases, with 12 bases lying between them. Germline V lookup: CDR1 SGHTA, CDR2 FQGNSA. This CDR3 has 15 residues.

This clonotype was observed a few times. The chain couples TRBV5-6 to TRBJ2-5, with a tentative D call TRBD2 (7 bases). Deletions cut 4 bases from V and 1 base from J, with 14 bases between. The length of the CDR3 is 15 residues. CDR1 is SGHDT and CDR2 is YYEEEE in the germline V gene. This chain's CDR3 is CASSRGASGQETQYF. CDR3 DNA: TGTGCCAGCAGCCGGGGGGCTAGCGGCCAAGAGACCCAGTACTTC.

CDR3 residues: CAIKGEGPLGGYTF. For the CDR3, the DNA is TGTGCCATCAAGGGAGAGGGGCCCCTGGGCGGCTACACCTTC. The chain combines TRBV10-3 with TRBJ1-2, with a possible D match to TRBD1 (5 bases). V lost 7 bases, J lost 8 bases, and 20 bases lay in between. The germline gives CDR1 ENHRY, CDR2 SYGVKD. The CDR3 runs to 14 residues.

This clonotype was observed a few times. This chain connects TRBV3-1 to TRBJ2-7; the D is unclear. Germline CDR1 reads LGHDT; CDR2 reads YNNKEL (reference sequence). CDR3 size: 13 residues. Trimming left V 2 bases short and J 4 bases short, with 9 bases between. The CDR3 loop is CASSQFGFYEQYF. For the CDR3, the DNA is TGTGCCAGCAGCCAATTCGGTTTTTACGAGCAGTACTTC.

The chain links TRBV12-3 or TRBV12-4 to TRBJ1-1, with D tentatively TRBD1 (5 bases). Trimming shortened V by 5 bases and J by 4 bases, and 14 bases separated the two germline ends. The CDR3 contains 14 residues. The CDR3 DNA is TGTGCCAGCAGTCGAGGACACGGTGGCACTGAAGCTTTCTTT. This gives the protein CASSRGHGGTEAFF.

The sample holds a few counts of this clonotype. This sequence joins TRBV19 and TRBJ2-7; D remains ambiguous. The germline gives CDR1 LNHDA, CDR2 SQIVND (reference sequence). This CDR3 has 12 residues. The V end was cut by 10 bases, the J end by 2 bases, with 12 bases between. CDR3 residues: CATSGRAYEQYF. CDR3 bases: TGTGCCACCTCTGGAAGGGCCTACGAGCAGTACTTC.

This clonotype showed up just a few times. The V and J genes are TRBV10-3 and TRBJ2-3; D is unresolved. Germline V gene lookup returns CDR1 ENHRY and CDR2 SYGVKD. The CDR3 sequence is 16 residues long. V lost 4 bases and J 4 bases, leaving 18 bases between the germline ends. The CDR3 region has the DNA TGTGCCATCAGTGGGGCCACTGGAGTCGGCGCAGATACGCAGTATTTT. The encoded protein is CAISGATGVGADTQYF.

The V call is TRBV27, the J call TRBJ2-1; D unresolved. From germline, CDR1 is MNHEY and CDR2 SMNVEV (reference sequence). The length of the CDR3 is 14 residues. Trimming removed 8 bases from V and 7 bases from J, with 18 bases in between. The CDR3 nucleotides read TGTGCCAGCGGCCTTATTCTCGATAATAATGAGCAGTTCTTC. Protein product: CASGLILDNNEQFF.

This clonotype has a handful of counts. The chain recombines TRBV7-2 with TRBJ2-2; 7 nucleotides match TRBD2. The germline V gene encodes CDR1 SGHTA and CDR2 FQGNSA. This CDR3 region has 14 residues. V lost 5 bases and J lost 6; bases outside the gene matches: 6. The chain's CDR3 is CASSGRASPGELFF. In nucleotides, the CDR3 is TGTGCCAGCAGCGGGAGGGCCTCTCCCGGGGAGCTGTTTTTT.

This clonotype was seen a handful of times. The CDR3 protein is CASSGDRIYYGYTF. The CDR3 DNA follows: TGTGCCAGCAGTGGGGACAGAATATACTATGGCTACACCTTC. The chain employs TRBV6-2 or TRBV6-3 and TRBJ1-2; 7 nucleotides agree with TRBD1. There are 14 residues in the CDR3. With 5 bases clipped from V and 3 bases from J, the junction kept 6 bases outside the gene matches. Germline lookup yields CDR1 MNHEY and CDR2 SVGEGT.

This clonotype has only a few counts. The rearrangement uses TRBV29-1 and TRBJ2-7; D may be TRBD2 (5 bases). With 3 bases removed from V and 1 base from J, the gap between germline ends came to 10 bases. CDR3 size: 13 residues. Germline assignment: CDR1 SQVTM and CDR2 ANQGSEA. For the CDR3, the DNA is TGCAGCGTTGAGGGAGTTACGTCCTACGAGCAGTACTTC. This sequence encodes CSVEGVTSYEQYF.

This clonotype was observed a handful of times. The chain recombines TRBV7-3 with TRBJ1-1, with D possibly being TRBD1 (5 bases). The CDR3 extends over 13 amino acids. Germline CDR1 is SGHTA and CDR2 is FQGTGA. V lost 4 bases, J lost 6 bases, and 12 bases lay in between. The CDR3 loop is CASSYDSRAEAFF. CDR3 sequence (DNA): TGTGCCAGCAGCTATGACAGTCGGGCTGAAGCTTTCTTT.